What follows is one T cell receptor (beta chain) and its context. Its binding antigen is unknown. No much larger clonotype is one base removed from it; base qualities were not supplied. The library was built by means of the immunoSEQ multiplex PCR assay. For the multiplex PCR, a mixture combining 60 forward primers for TCR Vbeta segments and 13 reverse primers for TCR Jbeta segments was used. Amplification of the CDR3 region of rearranged TCR beta genes was performed with a multiplex PCR assay on genomic DNA. On the Illumina HiSeq System, the amplified TCR beta libraries were sequenced as 87-base-pair reads. On the study's bioinformatics: In a later analysis, 77 million or so unique TCR beta chains were counted across the 650 to 750 repertoires, and roughly 11 million of these chains were shared by at least two donors. A nearest-neighbor algorithm error-corrected the raw reads and collapsed the reads into unique sequences, merging closely related sequences to remove PCR and sequencing errors. Alignment of CDR3 sequences to IMGT reference sequences was used to assign V, D and J gene segments. For a sequence to be retained, a match of at least six nucleotides was required to both a V gene segment and a J gene segment. Rearrangements were called productive when the CDR3 lacked stop codons and stayed in frame with V and J; all others were non-productive. CDR3 was defined according to IMGT convention as the region running from the second conserved V-encoded cysteine to the conserved J-encoded phenylalanine. The earlier analysis of 587 of the donors excluded sequences that lacked an unambiguous match to a single V gene segment. In an earlier analysis of a few hundred of the donors, V segments were called functional above 56.7% productive rearrangements and were called segregating when the between-donor standard deviation exceeded 5%. A statistical classification framework was developed to diagnose cytomegalovirus status using the catalog of TCR beta chain sequences. In a later analysis, TCR nucleotide sequences were compared against IMGT/GENE-DB human TR gene sequences so that V and J genes could be assigned. Using the TCRdist pipeline, a later analysis assigned CDR3 sequences along with most-parsimonious VDJ recombination scenarios. In a later analysis, every TCR beta chain was defined by the combination of its CDR3 amino acid sequence and its V-gene family, and reads without a unique V-gene family were dropped. To address suspected cross-contamination and a sequencing artifact, a later analysis removed around 600 highly shared, low-generation-probability nucleotide sequences. In a later analysis, a clonal expansion index for each public chain was calculated from normalized within-repertoire ranks of inferred template counts. In a later analysis, generation probabilities were computed using a VDJ recombination model fitted to out-of-frame rearrangements, and the results were checked against IGoR. In a later analysis, hypergeometric tests were used to score TCR-TCR, TCR-HLA and TCR-CMV co-occurrence, with a repertoire-size bias correction applied to TCR pairs. False discovery rates were estimated in a later analysis by permuting HLA or CMV assignments 20 times. A later analysis grouped co-occurring TCRs with DBSCAN, adding TCRdist sequence similarity when clustering within HLA-allele-positive subsets. For co-occurrence clustering, repertoires with fewer than 30,000 or more than 120,000 public chains were excluded, along with five repertoires with anomalous nucleotide sharing. Here the immuneACCESS table is served through TCRdb, limited to in-frame sequences with V and J called. Missing clones are a known gap in these copies; in checked studies unresolved V genes cover under half, and the rest lacks a known reason. V, J and clone size are taken as reported in that table, and D and trimming were inferred from the DNA itself. Within this sample are over 80,000 clones, with around 74% of them counted one time only. The ten largest clones take up approximately 3.2% of the sample.

The sample is drawn from a study of cytomegalovirus exposure and HLA in healthy donors listed by TCRdb under 2017. Background for the entire study: In an earlier analysis of some 610 of the donors, 276 Gb of sequence data and 90 million to 120 million unique TCR beta sequences from roughly 200 million T cells were reported. Rather than using new phenotypic data, the later analysis identified candidate immune exposures from TCR beta sequences and from how often those sequences occurred across donors. Alongside the repertoire data, information on donor age, sex, ethnicity and CMV serostatus was compiled. Roughly 300 gigabases of sequencing data and roughly 90 million unique TCR sequences were included in an early release covering several hundred HLA-typed donors. A later genetic analysis took genome-wide SNP genotypes for about 65% of the 666 donors and used that subset as a discovery cohort. Four to six DR-DQ haplotypes were handled as single units for association and clustering, since linkage in the cohort was strong. Among a few hundred genotyped donors of the cohort, an average of roughly 240,000 unique TCR beta nucleotide sequences were sequenced per donor, roughly 20% of them non-productive. In a later analysis, previously published TCR beta repertoires from several hundred donors were re-analyzed and high-resolution HLA genotyping was added so that TCR occurrence patterns could be studied. The genetic ancestry cluster associated with self-reported Caucasian donors included around 76% of the 300 to 400 genotyped donors. An earlier analysis of some 500 of the donors applied high-throughput TCR beta sequencing to assess whether each TCR beta V gene segment acted as functional or pseudogenic. High-throughput TCR immunosequencing, statistical association of individual TCRs with disease status, and machine learning were combined to predict cytomegalovirus infection status. The aim of the study was to test whether cataloging public T cell receptors could identify signatures of past pathogen exposure. All discovery cohort repertoires had been generated using a single sequencing platform. The T cell repertoires of under 750 subjects were profiled by immunosequencing and related to cytomegalovirus serostatus. Both class I and class II loci were covered by HLA typing, at four-digit resolution. A separate validation cohort of approximately 120 different subjects was used in addition to the roughly 670-subject first cohort. The number of donors typed differed by locus, with roughly 629-640 for A, B, C, DRB1 and DQB1, around 520 for DQA1, about 610 for DPA1, and about 450 for DPB1. Study-level results and caveats: Correlated functional status among segregating V segments might be attributable to linkage disequilibrium, but an unknown experimental factor could not be ruled out. According to a later analysis, TCR association rates differed among HLA loci, with DRB1 alleles showing the most associated TCRs and HLA-C alleles showing the fewest. A few of the identified cytomegalovirus-associated TCR beta chains were confirmed in vitro to be specific for cytomegalovirus antigens. A later genetic analysis associated a missense DCLRE1C variant with V-gene and J-gene trimming of TCR beta chains, and an independent cohort replicated the association. A further reported finding was that TCR beta sequences accurately predicted the HLA-A and HLA-B alleles for most subjects in the first cohort. In a later analysis, HLA-associated TCR beta chains showed more clonal expansion and lower generation probabilities than non-associated chains that were equally common. At a false discovery rate of 0.05, a later analysis linked 15,000 to 20,000 TCR beta sequences to specific HLA alleles. A total of some 180 TCR beta chains were listed by the study as associated with cytomegalovirus. Most CMV-associated TCR beta chains appeared to be HLA-restricted in a later analysis, and the HLA associations seemed to be driven largely by CMV exposure. In an earlier analysis of about 540 of the donors, most TCR beta V segments were observed in productive rearrangements about 90% or about 30% of the time, broadly matching IMGT annotations. Over 15 rarely observed V segments, including chromosome 9 orphons, were excluded from the earlier analysis of approximately 500 of the donors because counts were too low. When HLA alleles, especially DR and DQ, strongly co-occurred, TCR associations were difficult to assign to individual alleles. In this cohort, only TCR beta chains were sequenced, and detectable features were limited by the absence of alpha or paired-chain data. A later analysis reported that several top co-occurrence clusters appeared linked to parvovirus B19, influenza, CMV and Epstein-Barr virus. Cytomegalovirus status was reported to be diagnosed by the classifier with high specificity and sensitivity in both the original and validation cohorts. Roughly uniform sequencing depth across donors was assumed in presence/absence analyses, although this assumption may not hold. A later genetic analysis reported fewer N-insertions in productive TCRs among donors in an Asian-associated ancestry cluster than the roughly 700-donor mean. Most TCR sequences were seen in very few donors, while some public TCRs were found in many individuals. For the cohort, immune exposure information was limited to CMV serostatus. Because HLA typing was unavailable for some donors at each locus, only the typed subset was used in association tests. According to the authors, the approach could potentially be generalized to other disease states and immunological phenotypes. A group of highly shared sequence variants was considered likely to be a technical artifact of the sequencing pipeline.

The cohort comprised some 730 healthy bone marrow donors. Cohort members were all nominally healthy when sampled, although unrecorded immune exposures were likely present. The donor was CMV seropositive and belonged to the group of 250 to 300 seropositive cohort members. Each donor provided a peripheral blood sample, and peripheral blood mononuclear cells were used for TCR beta sequencing. The Qiagen DNeasy Blood Extraction Kit was used to extract genomic DNA from the blood cell samples. The specimen sequenced was PBMCs. The receptor's source is a female donor in good health and CMV-seropositive.

The nucleotides read TGTGCCTGGAGGGGACAGGGGAGAAACACCATATATTTT. Its product reads: CAWRGQGRNTIYF. The rearrangement combines TRBV30 with TRBJ1-3, with 10 bases matching TRBD1. The germline V and J ends show losses of 3 bases and 5 bases respectively, and no gene match explains 1 base of the junction. The CDR3 covers 13 residues, taking in both the cysteine and the phenylalanine. Only the CDR3 part of the read is kept: 39 bases, read in frame from the first base. The germline V gene (reference sequence) yields GTSNPN for CDR1 and SVGIG for CDR2.